This T cell receptor beta chain was recorded in a study of T cell changes during pregnancy in multiple sclerosis. Here immunoSEQ multiplex PCR was the method, and the copy in TCRdb shows in-frame clones only, minus some. Of roughly 58,000 clones in the sample, about 92% were seen once. The junction had 8 bases not matched to a gene; V was cut back by 4 bases and J by 5 bases. Germline V CDR1 and CDR2: SGDLS, YYNGEE. This CDR3 has 14 amino acids. This clone appeared once. Material: CD8+ T cells from peripheral blood mononuclear cells, obtained before pregnancy. V is TRBV9 and J is TRBJ2-7; 8 bases map to TRBD1. The clonotype was recovered from a female donor with multiple sclerosis, enrolled in a pregnancy study. The CDR3 spells CASSPLDRVNEQYF. For the CDR3, the DNA is TGTGCCAGCAGCCCTTTGGACAGGGTTAACGAGCAGTACTTC.